This TCR beta chain was retrieved from a study of immune cell composition in non-small cell lung cancer. Germline V gene data show CDR1 as GTSNPN and CDR2 as SVGIG (reference sequence). The CDR3 runs to 11 residues. Trimming pared 2 bases from V and 8 bases from J, leaving 6 bases between. As concerns this clone: Its antigen is undetermined.

Study results and caveats: Clones >0.5% enriched in tumour were rarer in adenocarcinoma (around 35%) than squamous (approximately 80%).

Normal lung was sampled as far from the tumour as possible, at least 3 cm. The table came from immunoSEQ multiplex PCR; TCRdb's copy has only in-frame clones and leaves some out. The sample holds about 6,100 clones, about 72% seen once. The receptor comes from a human donor with non-small cell lung cancer. The chain links TRBV30 to TRBJ1-4; D is unresolved. The specimen sequenced was non-adjacent lung tissue. The CDR3 spells CAWSIGEKLFF. CDR3 DNA: TGTGCCTGGAGTATCGGGGAAAAACTGTTTTTT.